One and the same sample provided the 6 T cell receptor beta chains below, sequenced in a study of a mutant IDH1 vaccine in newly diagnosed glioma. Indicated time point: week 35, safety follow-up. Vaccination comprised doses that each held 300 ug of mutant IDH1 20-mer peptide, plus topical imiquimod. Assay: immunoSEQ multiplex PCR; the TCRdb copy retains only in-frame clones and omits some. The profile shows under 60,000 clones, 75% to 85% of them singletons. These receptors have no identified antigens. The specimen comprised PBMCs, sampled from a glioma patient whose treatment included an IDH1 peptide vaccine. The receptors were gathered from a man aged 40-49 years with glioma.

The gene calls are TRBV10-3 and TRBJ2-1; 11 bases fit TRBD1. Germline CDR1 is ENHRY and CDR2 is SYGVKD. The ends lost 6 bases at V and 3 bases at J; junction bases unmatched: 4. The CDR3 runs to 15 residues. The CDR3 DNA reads TGTGCCATCAGCCTCGGGACAGGGGGCTACAATGAGCAGTTCTTC. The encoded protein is CAISLGTGGYNEQFF.

CDR3 DNA: TGTGCCAGCAGCTGGGACCCTACAGGGTATGGCAATCAGCCCCAGCATTTT. Protein: CASSWDPTGYGNQPQHF. V is TRBV5-8 and J is TRBJ1-5; D is perhaps TRBD1 (6 bases). V shed 3 bases and J shed 2 bases, with 18 bases lying between them. This CDR3 contains 17 residues. Per the germline V gene, CDR1 is SGHTS and CDR2 is YDEGEE. Full variable domain (outside the CDR3, taken from reference TRBV5-8 and TRBJ1-5): EAGVTQSPTHLIKTRGQQATLRCSPISGHTSVYWYQQALGLGLQFLLWYDEGEERNRGNFPPRFSGRQFPNYSSELNVNALELEDSALYLCASSWDPTGYGNQPQHFGDGTRLSIL.

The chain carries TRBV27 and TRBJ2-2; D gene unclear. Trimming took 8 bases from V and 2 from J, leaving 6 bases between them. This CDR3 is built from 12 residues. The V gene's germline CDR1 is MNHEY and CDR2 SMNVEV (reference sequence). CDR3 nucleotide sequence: TGTGCCAGCTCCTTTAACACCGGGGAGCTGTTTTTT. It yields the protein CASSFNTGELFF.

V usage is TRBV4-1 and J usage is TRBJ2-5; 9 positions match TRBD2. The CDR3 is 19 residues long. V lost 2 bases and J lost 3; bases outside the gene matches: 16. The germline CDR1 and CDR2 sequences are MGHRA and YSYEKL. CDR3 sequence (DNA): TGCGCCAGCAGCCAATCGCTCACTAGCGGGCTCTTTCGGGAAGAGACCCAGTACTTC. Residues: CASSQSLTSGLFREETQYF.

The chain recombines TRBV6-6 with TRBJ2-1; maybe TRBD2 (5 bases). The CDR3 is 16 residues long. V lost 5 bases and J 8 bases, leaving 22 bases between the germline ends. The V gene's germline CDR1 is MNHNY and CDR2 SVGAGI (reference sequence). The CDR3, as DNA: TGTGCCAGCAGTACGACTTTAGGGAGCGAGTTCGATGAGCAGTTCTTC. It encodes CASSTTLGSEFDEQFF.

The CDR3 region has the DNA TGTGCCAGCAGCAATAGCGGGAGGGCCGATAATGAGCAGTTCTTC. Encoded protein: CASSNSGRADNEQFF. The chain uses TRBV7-7 and TRBJ2-1; 11 bases agree with TRBD2. Trimming at V came to 5 bases and at J to 7 bases, leaving 7 bases not matched to a gene. This CDR3 spans 15 amino acids. CDR1 and CDR2 from the germline V gene are SSHAT and FNYEAQ (reference sequence).